Detailed here is one T cell receptor beta chain. No antigen is known for it. These data are taken from a study of cytomegalovirus exposure and HLA in healthy donors. Though probably carrying unrecorded immune exposures, donors were nominally healthy at sampling. Amplification used 60 Vbeta primers and 13 Jbeta primers. TCRdb keeps only in-frame clones here, not all; method: immunoSEQ multiplex PCR. The sample yields more than 200,000 clones, roughly 79% seen once. General observations from the study: Reports showed the classifier diagnosing cytomegalovirus status with high specificity and sensitivity. Associated with HLA alleles at 0.05 false discovery rate in a later analysis were 17,000 or so TCR beta sequences.

Losses at the gene ends were 5 bases for V and 4 bases for J; bases not matched to a gene: 8. CDR1 and CDR2 (germline): SGHAT, FQDESV (reference sequence). The CDR3 loop spans 18 amino acids. The chain has TRBV11-1 and TRBJ2-1; 16 bases agree with TRBD2. Sample: PBMCs. This clonotype originated in a male donor in good health and CMV-seronegative. The CDR3 region has the DNA TGTGCCAGCAGCCCTGGGACTAGCGGGAGGGCAGGTTACAATGAGCAGTTCTTC. This sequence encodes CASSPGTSGRAGYNEQFF.